This TCR beta chain was identified in a study of T cells in localized non-small cell lung cancer. Repertoires were generated with immunoSEQ multiplex PCR, while TCRdb's copy carries only in-frame clones and drops some. The profile shows around 3,500 clones, 25% to 35% of them singletons. Concerning this clone itself: The target antigen is unknown.

The adjacent lung that was sampled lay at least 2 cm from the tumor margin and showed no atypia. Trimming left V 2 bases short and J 3 bases short, with 11 bases between. Germline CDR1 is SGHNT and CDR2 is YENEEA. The CDR3 is made up of 14 amino acids. Regarding the study as a whole: Uninvolved adjacent lung had higher T cell clonality than tumor and all other tissues. Heterogeneity remains possible because sequencing was limited to only one tumor region. Longer overall survival was seen with higher T cell density measured in blood.

V is TRBV11-3 and J is TRBJ2-7; a weak D match, TRBD2 (6 bases). The TCR was taken from a woman aged 35 to 70 with stage I lung adenocarcinoma. This sample comprised normal lung tissue next to the tumor, obtained before any cancer treatment. This CDR3 reads CASSLQVGSYEQYF. CDR3 DNA sequence: TGTGCCAGCAGCTTACAGGTCGGGAGCTACGAGCAGTACTTC.